A single sample is the source of the 23 T cell receptor beta chains below, sequenced in a study of CD8 T cells in ankylosing spondylitis. Study observations and caveats: Several highly homologous variants made up a TCR beta motif that seemed to typify ankylosing spondylitis blood.

Their specific antigens are unknown. One entry per CDR3 protein results from TCRdb running MiXCR on the 5' RACE reads. The sample contains 130,000 or so distinct CDR3 sequences, roughly 17% of which appear only once. Material for sequencing was blood, either unsorted or a sorted T cell fraction (not recorded which). These receptors all stem from a male donor with ankylosing spondylitis.

The table lists this clonotype with a few counts. This chain uses TRBV19 with TRBJ1-1; weak D call: TRBD1 (6 bases). This CDR3 is built from 14 residues. The germline V gene has CDR1 LNHDA and CDR2 SQIVND (reference sequence). The V end was cut by 9 bases, the J end by 0 bases, with 14 bases between. CDR3 sequence (DNA): TGTGCCAGCAGGGGCCTGAACATGAACACTGAAGCTTTCTTT. It translates to CASRGLNMNTEAFF.

Only a few counts were recorded for this clonotype. The rearrangement links TRBV11-1 to TRBJ2-1; D gene unclear. The CDR3 sequence is 15 residues long. CDR1 SGHAT and CDR2 FQDESV come from the germline V gene (reference sequence). V lost 4 bases to trimming and J lost 7 bases, with 17 bases between them. The CDR3 region is CASSWAPAPPNEQFF. CDR3 sequence (DNA): TGTGCCAGCAGCTGGGCCCCGGCACCCCCTAATGAGCAGTTCTTC.

There are many counts of this clonotype. V is TRBV29-1 and J is TRBJ2-1; 8 bases match TRBD2. Germline values: CDR1 SQVTM, CDR2 ANQGSEA. V lost 2 bases and J lost 3; bases outside the gene matches: 3. The CDR3 length is 14 residues. The CDR3 loop reads CSVELSGIYNEQFF. For the CDR3, the DNA is TGCAGCGTTGAACTTAGCGGGATCTACAATGAGCAGTTCTTC.

V gene TRBV4-1 combines with J gene TRBJ2-6; D gene ambiguous. Germline V gene lookup returns CDR1 MGHRA and CDR2 YSYEKL. The CDR3 covers 15 residues. Trimming removed 0 bases at V and 2 bases at J, with 5 bases between. The CDR3 loop is CASSQEGTGANVLTF. CDR3 in DNA: TGCGCCAGCAGCCAAGAGGGGACTGGGGCCAACGTCCTGACTTTC.

The chain is built from TRBV5-6 and TRBJ2-7; D is unclear. The V end was cut by 4 bases, the J end by 5 bases, with 13 bases between. There are 13 residues in the CDR3. Germline lookup yields CDR1 SGHDT and CDR2 YYEEEE. This chain's CDR3 is CASSLGIADEQYF. In DNA, the CDR3 is TGTGCCAGCAGCCTGGGGATAGCTGACGAGCAGTACTTC.

The gene calls are TRBV20-1 and TRBJ2-7, with a tentative D call TRBD2 (5 bases). This CDR3 contains 13 residues. Germline V gene data show CDR1 as DFQATT and CDR2 as SNEGSKA (reference sequence). Trimming pared 5 bases from V and 3 bases from J, leaving 14 bases between. In DNA form, the CDR3 reads TGCAGTGCTTCGAAGGACTTTCTCTACGAGCAGTACTTC. Translation gives CSASKDFLYEQYF.

This clonotype showed up just a few times. V is TRBV7-2 and J is TRBJ2-3, with 11 bases that match TRBD2. Looked up from germline, CDR1 is SGHTA and CDR2 is FQGNSA. V lost 0 bases and J lost 6; bases outside the gene matches: 11. This CDR3 has 18 amino acids. The CDR3 bases are TGTGCCAGCAGCTTAGCGGGGGTAGCGGGAGGGCCTTGGGATACGCAGTATTTT. Its protein is CASSLAGVAGGPWDTQYF. Based on the CDR3 plus reference TRBV7-2 and TRBJ2-3, the full variable domain is GAGVSQSPSNKVTEKGKDVELRCDPISGHTALYWYRQSLGQGLEFLIYFQGNSAPDKSGLPSDRFSAERTGGSVSTLTIQRTQQEDSAVYLCASSLAGVAGGPWDTQYFGPGTRLTVL.

The sample holds a few counts of this clonotype. The chain carries TRBV9 and TRBJ2-2; TRBD1 aligns across 8 bases. The CDR3 extends over 16 amino acids. From germline, CDR1 is SGDLS and CDR2 YYNGEE. V gave up 0 bases and J gave up 4 bases; unmatched junction bases: 5. CDR3 in DNA: TGTGCCAGCAGCGTAGCTACCAGGGGGCTCACCGGGGAGCTGTTTTTT. Translation: CASSVATRGLTGELFF.

The rearrangement uses TRBV11-1 and TRBJ2-1, with unresolved D. V was trimmed by 5 bases and J by 2 bases, leaving 16 bases between them. CDR3 length: 16 residues. Germline V gene lookup returns CDR1 SGHAT and CDR2 FQDESV (reference sequence). DNA for the CDR3: TGTGCCAGCAGCCCCGATAGGGCAGGCGCCTACAATGAGCAGTTCTTC. Protein product: CASSPDRAGAYNEQFF.

This clonotype was detected only a few times. The CDR3 bases are TGTGCCAGCCAAACCAGGGGAACTAATGAAAAACTGTTTTTT. Residues: CASQTRGTNEKLFF. This chain connects TRBV19 to TRBJ1-4, with D tentatively TRBD1 (6 bases). CDR3 length: 14 residues. Trimming took off 9 bases at V and 1 base at J, with 12 bases between the two ends. Germline CDR1 reads LNHDA; CDR2 reads SQIVND (reference sequence). Full variable domain (outside the CDR3, taken from reference TRBV19 and TRBJ1-4): DGGITQSPKYLFRKEGQNVTLSCEQNLNHDAMYWYRQDPGQGLRLIYYSQIVNDFQKGDIAEGYSVSREKKESFPLTVTSAQKNPTAFYLCASQTRGTNEKLFFGSGTQLSVL.

This clonotype has only a few counts. V gene TRBV2 combines with J gene TRBJ2-7, with a possible D match to TRBD1 (5 bases). The CDR3 is made up of 10 amino acids. The germline CDR1 and CDR2 sequences are SNHLY and FYNNEI. The V end lost 7 bases, the J end lost 6 bases, and 7 bases lay between the germline ends. CDR3 residues: CASNRGEQYF. Written as DNA, the CDR3 is TGTGCCAGCAATAGGGGCGAGCAGTACTTC.

This clonotype has at least ten counts. The V and J genes are TRBV14 and TRBJ2-7; tentative D call: TRBD1 (5 bases). The V end lost 5 bases, the J end lost 2 bases, and 10 bases lay between the germline ends. This CDR3 has 13 residues. Germline V gene data show CDR1 as SGHDN and CDR2 as FVKESK. The CDR3 spells CASSIGAPYEQYF. The DNA of the CDR3 is TGTGCCAGCAGCATTGGGGCCCCCTACGAGCAGTACTTC.

This clonotype has just a few counts. The chain has TRBV7-9 and TRBJ2-1, with D perhaps TRBD2 (6 bases). Per germline, CDR1 SEHNR and CDR2 FQNEAQ (reference sequence). This CDR3 comprises 16 residues. Trimming cost V 5 bases and J 8 bases, with 22 bases left between them. CDR3 bases: TGTGCCAGCAGCGAGGGTGTATTCATCGGGAGAGATGAGCAGTTCTTC. Translation gives CASSEGVFIGRDEQFF.

This clonotype showed up just a few times. The V and J genes are TRBV6-6 and TRBJ2-1, with a tentative D call TRBD1 (6 bases). Germline CDR1 MNHNY, CDR2 SVGAGI (reference sequence). The CDR3 length is 13 residues. V was clipped by 2 bases and J by 8 bases, with 10 bases between them. This CDR3 reads CASSYMQGHEQFF. Here the CDR3 DNA reads TGTGCCAGCAGTTACATGCAGGGGCATGAGCAGTTCTTC.

This rearrangement joins TRBV7-9 to TRBJ2-7, with 8 bases lining up with TRBD1. The CDR3 is 14 amino acids. The trim removed 1 base at V and 6 bases at J, leaving 5 bases unmatched. CDR1 and CDR2 (germline): SEHNR, FQNEAQ (reference sequence). The CDR3 DNA reads TGTGCCAGCAGCTTAGGGACAGGGCGGTTCGAGCAGTACTTC. Its translation: CASSLGTGRFEQYF. Combining the CDR3 with reference TRBV7-9 and TRBJ2-7 gives the whole variable domain DTGVSQNPRHKITKRGQNVTFRCDPISEHNRLYWYRQTLGQGPEFLTYFQNEAQLEKSRLLSDRFSAERPKGSFSTLEIQRTEQGDSAMYLCASSLGTGRFEQYFGPGTRLTVT.

This chain connects TRBV7-9 to TRBJ2-2, with no clear D. This CDR3 has 15 residues. CDR1 SEHNR and CDR2 FQNEAQ come from the germline V gene (reference sequence). Trimming took off 2 bases at V and 1 base at J, with 8 bases between the two ends. The CDR3 DNA is TGTGCCAGCAGCTTAAAAGCAGAGAACACCGGGGAGCTGTTTTTT. This translates into CASSLKAENTGELFF.

The CDR3 is CASSLEAGELKETQYF. The CDR3 DNA sequence: TGTGCCAGCAGCTTAGAGGCAGGAGAGTTAAAAGAGACCCAGTACTTC. V gene TRBV7-8 combines with J gene TRBJ2-5; D is ambiguous. Germline V gene sequence: CDR1 SGHVS, CDR2 FQNEAQ. This CDR3 has 16 amino acids. Trimming cost V 1 base and J 3 bases, with 15 bases left between them.

The J gene is TRBJ2-5, the V gene TRBV9; D is perhaps TRBD1 or TRBD2 (5 bases each). CDR1 is SGDLS, CDR2 YYNGEE, per germline. V lost 0 bases to trimming and J lost 7 bases, with 10 bases between them. CDR3 size: 13 residues. The CDR3 is CASSVGGKGTQYF. CDR3 sequence (DNA): TGTGCCAGCAGCGTAGGGGGGAAAGGGACCCAGTACTTC.

This clonotype was observed a few times. The chain is built from TRBV7-2 and TRBJ2-7; unclear D gene. CDR3 size: 14 residues. Germline-derived CDR1 and CDR2 are SGHTA and FQGNSA. V was cut by 4 bases and J by 3 bases, with 13 bases left in between. The DNA for the CDR3 is TGTGCCAGCAGCTCACCCCGCAACATCTACGAGCAGTACTTC. Translating gives CASSSPRNIYEQYF.

The chain employs TRBV28 and TRBJ1-4; D gene uncertain. The V end was cut by 2 bases, the J end by 4 bases, with 17 bases between. Germline V CDR1 and CDR2: MDHEN, SYDVKM. The CDR3 spans 17 residues. The CDR3 sequence: CASSLVRPAVNNEKLFF. DNA of the CDR3: TGTGCCAGCAGTTTAGTCCGCCCAGCAGTAAATAATGAAAAACTGTTTTTT.

This clonotype was observed many times. V and J are TRBV19 and TRBJ2-7, with 10 bases aligning to TRBD1. The CDR3 is 13 residues long. V lost 9 bases, J lost 6 bases, and 8 bases stayed unmatched. From germline, CDR1 is LNHDA and CDR2 SQIVND (reference sequence). DNA for the CDR3: TGTGCCAGCAGTTTAGGACAGGGGGGCGAGCAGTACTTC. Translation gives CASSLGQGGEQYF.

The chain couples TRBV6-4 to TRBJ2-3; 7 bases agree with TRBD1. CDR1 and CDR2 from the germline V gene are MRHNA and SNTAGT. V shed 8 bases, J shed 2 bases, and the junction held 19 bases outside the gene matches. CDR3 length equals 18 residues. The CDR3: CASPLTGNPFNFTDTQYF. The CDR3 bases are TGTGCCAGCCCCTTGACAGGGAACCCCTTTAACTTCACAGATACGCAGTATTTT.

This chain links TRBV24-1 with TRBJ2-2; D might be TRBD1 (5 bases). V was cut by 5 bases and J by 0 bases, with 12 bases left in between. This CDR3 has 16 residues. From germline, CDR1 is KGHDR and CDR2 SFDVKD. The CDR3: CATSGLRTPNTGELFF. In nucleotides, the CDR3 is TGTGCCACCAGTGGCCTCAGGACACCGAACACCGGGGAGCTGTTTTTT.